This T cell receptor beta chain was sequenced in a study of cytomegalovirus exposure and HLA in healthy donors. The PCR used 60 Vbeta and 13 Jbeta primers. How the authors handled the data: Later, about 80 million unique TCR beta chains were counted in an analysis, and about 10 million of them were shared. Clones were read by immunoSEQ multiplex PCR, and TCRdb kept only the in-frame ones, dropping some. That table is the source of V, J and clone size, and D and trimming were worked out from the DNA. The listing contains approximately 150,000 clones. Germline V gives CDR1 MGHRA, CDR2 YSYEKL. This CDR3 is built from 16 residues. V shed 1 base and J shed 7 bases, with 19 bases lying between them.

Sequences were obtained from PBMCs. This clonotype was sampled from a woman aged 18-29 years in good health and CMV-seronegative. The J gene is TRBJ1-2, the V gene TRBV4-1; D remains unclear. The CDR3 nucleotides read TGCGCCAGCAGCCAAGGTTTCGAGGTGAGGTATGGTGGCTACACCTTC. Translation gives CASSQGFEVRYGGYTF.